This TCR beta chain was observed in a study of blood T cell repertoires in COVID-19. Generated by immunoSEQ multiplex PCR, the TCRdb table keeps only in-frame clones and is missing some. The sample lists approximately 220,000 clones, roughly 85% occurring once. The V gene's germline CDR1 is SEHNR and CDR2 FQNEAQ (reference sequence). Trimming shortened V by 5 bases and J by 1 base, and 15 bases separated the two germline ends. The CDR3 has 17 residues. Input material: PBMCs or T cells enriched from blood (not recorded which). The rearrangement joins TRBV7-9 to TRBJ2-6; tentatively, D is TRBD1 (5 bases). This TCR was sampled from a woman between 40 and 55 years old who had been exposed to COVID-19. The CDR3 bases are TGTGCCAGCAGCCCCAGACCCCAGGGATCTGGGGCCAACGTCCTGACTTTC. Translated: CASSPRPQGSGANVLTF.